Described below is a single T cell receptor beta chain sequence and its context. Its matching antigen is unknown. CD45RO-negative, CCR7-selected cells formed the naive CD8 fraction, which excluded terminally differentiated effector memory CD45RA+ cells. This entry comes from a study of shared clonotypes between healthy human individuals. Turning to the study itself: Used for every donor were three CD4 naive, three CD4 memory, two CD8 naive and one CD8 memory plate. General study points: Estimated richness values were generally larger in naive subsets than in memory subsets. Approximately 5% of naive CD4 clonotypes were shared across several donors.

The V gene end was trimmed by 7 bases and the J gene end by 9 bases; junction bases not matched to a gene: 15. This CDR3 spans 15 amino acids. Germline-derived CDR1 and CDR2 are SQVTM and ANQGSEA. Using immunoSEQ multiplex PCR, the repertoire was profiled, and TCRdb retains in-frame clones only, with some absent. Here the sample spans around 550,000 clones, approximately 95% being singletons. The sequencing sample was made of naive CD8+ T cells sorted from blood. The TCR originated in a woman aged 25 to 39 in good health. The V gene is TRBV29-1, the J gene TRBJ2-1; 10 bases map to TRBD1. The CDR3 coding sequence is TGCAGCGCCCGCACGGGACAGGGGCCCCGGGGTGAGCAGTTCTTC. It translates to CSARTGQGPRGEQFF.